This T cell receptor beta chain was documented in a study of regulatory T cells in long-lasting Graves disease. The TCR beta library used iRepertoire HTBI primers with Arm-PCR amplification of CDR3. Using its own MiXCR run on the multiplex PCR reads, TCRdb lists one record per CDR3 protein. The sample includes around 250,000 distinct CDR3 sequences, about 18% seen only once; the top ten take 14%. Time point here: newly diagnosed GD, antithyroid drugs for less than 3 months. Extracted PBMC RNA gave rise to the TCR library. The germline V gene encodes CDR1 LNHDA and CDR2 SQIVND (reference sequence). V gave up 7 bases and J gave up 5 bases, with 17 bases separating them. The CDR3 is 14 amino acids. The data also belong to a second study, concerning T cells in Graves' hyperthyroidism and ophthalmopathy. That paper notes: Uncontrolled infections, other autoimmune diseases, pregnancy or lactation led to exclusion of patients.

The genes are TRBV19 and TRBJ1-1; no clear D gene. The sequencing here drew on peripheral blood mononuclear cells (PBMCs), taken at new diagnosis, from a patient treated with antithyroid drugs. This receptor was obtained from a woman aged 25 to 39 with Graves disease. CDR3 sequence: CASNNRRNPTEAFF. The CDR3 DNA reads TGTGCCAGTAATAACAGACGTAATCCAACTGAAGCTTTCTTT.